What follows are 8 T cell receptor beta chains derived from one specimen sequenced in a study of OX40 agonist ivuxolimab in advanced cancers. Method: immunoSEQ multiplex PCR; TCRdb's copy keeps in-frame clones and lacks some. Among about 56,000 clones listed, about 83% were seen once. The sample here was CD4+ or CD8+ T cells sorted from blood, taken in a trial of the OX40 agonist ivuxolimab. The receptor set was obtained from an adult with an advanced solid tumor such as melanoma, head and neck, liver or kidney cancer.

The sample holds a few counts of this clone. The rearrangement joins TRBV2 to TRBJ2-7; TRBD1 matches 9 bases. The CDR3 consists of 12 residues. The V segment lost 6 bases and the J segment 3 bases; nucleotides outside the gene matches: 0. Germline V gives CDR1 SNHLY, CDR2 FYNNEI. The CDR3 sequence is CASRDRGYEQYF. The CDR3 nucleotides are TGTGCCAGCAGGGACAGGGGCTACGAGCAGTACTTC.

The CDR3 region is CASSMGQGGQPQHF. Here the CDR3 DNA reads TGTGCCAGCAGCATGGGACAGGGGGGTCAGCCCCAGCATTTT. This sequence joins TRBV5-8 and TRBJ1-5; 11 bases are shared with TRBD1. The CDR3 is 14 residues long. Germline lookup yields CDR1 SGHTS and CDR2 YDEGEE. Losses at the gene ends were 4 bases for V and 6 bases for J; bases not matched to a gene: 3. Using reference TRBV5-8 and TRBJ1-5 for the parts outside the CDR3, the full variable domain is EAGVTQSPTHLIKTRGQQATLRCSPISGHTSVYWYQQALGLGLQFLLWYDEGEERNRGNFPPRFSGRQFPNYSSELNVNALELEDSALYLCASSMGQGGQPQHFGDGTRLSIL.

This chain links TRBV2 with TRBJ2-5; possibly TRBD2 for D (6 bases). The CDR3 sequence is 13 residues long. Germline assignment: CDR1 SNHLY and CDR2 FYNNEI. V was pared by 7 bases and J by 5 bases, with 14 bases between. This CDR3 reads CASMGDRGETQYF. DNA for the CDR3: TGTGCCAGCATGGGGGACCGGGGGGAGACCCAGTACTTC.

A few counts support this clone. This chain connects TRBV15 to TRBJ1-5, with 9 bases identical to TRBD1. CDR1 is LNHNV, CDR2 YYDKDF, per germline (reference sequence). Germline trimming cut 2 bases from V and 5 bases from J; bases unmatched to any gene: 7. This CDR3 region has 16 residues. Here the CDR3 DNA reads TGTGCCACCAGCAGACGGGGACAGGGAGGCGATCAGCCCCAGCATTTT. It encodes CATSRRGQGGDQPQHF.

This rearrangement joins TRBV18 to TRBJ1-1; no firm D call. This CDR3 has 12 residues. Germline CDR1 and CDR2: KGHSH and LQKENI. With 2 bases removed from V and 8 bases from J, the gap between germline ends came to 9 bases. CDR3 sequence reads: CASSPKPDEAFF. In nucleotides, the CDR3 is TGTGCCAGCTCACCAAAGCCAGACGAAGCTTTCTTT.

J is TRBJ1-1 and V is TRBV28; D remains ambiguous. Germline V gene sequence: CDR1 MDHEN, CDR2 SYDVKM. V lost 6 bases and J lost 2, with 13 bases in between. The CDR3 is made up of 14 amino acids. The CDR3 loop is CASSIPGPNTEAFF. Written as DNA, the CDR3 is TGTGCCAGCAGCATACCCGGGCCTAACACTGAAGCTTTCTTT.

The rearrangement links TRBV19 to TRBJ1-2; 7 bases align to TRBD1. Trimming took 3 bases from V and 6 from J; bases not matched to a gene: 7. Germline values: CDR1 LNHDA, CDR2 SQIVND (reference sequence). This CDR3 has 14 residues. CDR3 DNA: TGTGCCAGTAGTATTACGCACAGGGGAGATGGCTACACCTTC. Protein sequence: CASSITHRGDGYTF.

This clone has just a few counts. The identical CDR3 is also encoded by other nucleotide sequences in the sample. The CDR3 spells CASSPGGGPTDTQYF. In nucleotides, the CDR3 is TGTGCCAGCAGCCCAGGGGGGGGGCCCACAGATACGCAGTATTTT. The chain joins TRBV7-3 to TRBJ2-3; the D call may be TRBD1 or TRBD2 (7 bases each). The CDR3 contains 15 residues. The V end lost 5 bases, the J end lost 2 bases, and 14 bases lay between the germline ends. Germline V gives CDR1 SGHTA, CDR2 FQGTGA.